One and the same sample provided the 30 T cell receptor beta chains below, sequenced in a study of blood T cell repertoires in COVID-19. The data were produced by immunoSEQ multiplex PCR, yet TCRdb's version contains in-frame clones alone and is incomplete. This sample has under 200,000 clones, with 85% found just once. What was sequenced was peripheral blood. These receptors originate from a woman of 80 years or more with COVID-19, enrolled during active disease.

The J gene is TRBJ2-2, the V gene TRBV19; no clear D. Per germline, CDR1 LNHDA and CDR2 SQIVND (reference sequence). Trimming pared 4 bases from V and 1 base from J, leaving 10 bases between. The CDR3 runs to 15 residues. The CDR3, as DNA: TGTGCCAGTAGTAGAGCTCTCTTGAACACCGGGGAGCTGTTTTTT. Translating it yields CASSRALLNTGELFF.

This clone was seen only once. The chain uses TRBV6-5 and TRBJ2-5; D is uncertain. Trimming removed 6 bases from V and 4 bases from J, with 9 bases in between. This CDR3 region has 12 residues. Germline V gives CDR1 MNHEY, CDR2 SVGAGI. CDR3 loop: CASRGAGETQYF. In DNA form, the CDR3 reads TGTGCCAGCAGAGGAGCCGGAGAGACCCAGTACTTC.

This chain connects TRBV10-3 to TRBJ2-7; D gene ambiguous. Germline CDR1 reads ENHRY; CDR2 reads SYGVKD. V was pared by 5 bases and J by 1 base, with 6 bases between. The CDR3 runs 12 residues. The CDR3 nucleotides are TGTGCCATCAGTCTGAGTTCCTACGAGCAGTACTTC. This gives the protein CAISLSSYEQYF.

The chain carries TRBV5-6 and TRBJ1-1, with TRBD1 matching over 10 bases. The ends lost 0 bases at V and 5 bases at J; junction bases unmatched: 1. The CDR3 contains 14 residues. CDR1 SGHDT and CDR2 YYEEEE come from the germline V gene. The chain's CDR3 is CASSLADRGTEAFF. DNA of the CDR3: TGTGCCAGCAGCTTGGCGGACAGGGGGACTGAAGCTTTCTTT.

The rearrangement uses TRBV7-8 and TRBJ1-2; D remains ambiguous. This CDR3 comprises 13 residues. CDR1 and CDR2 (germline): SGHVS, FQNEAQ. V lost 2 bases and J 1 base, leaving 5 bases between the germline ends. Here the CDR3 DNA reads TGTGCCAGCAGCTTACGCTATAACTATGGCTACACCTTC. It is translated as CASSLRYNYGYTF.

The chain recombines TRBV5-6 with TRBJ1-2; no clear D gene. Germline V gene lookup returns CDR1 SGHDT and CDR2 YYEEEE. V lost 1 base and J 0 bases, leaving 16 bases between the germline ends. CDR3 length: 17 residues. The chain's CDR3 is CASSLYVLGSSNYGYTF. In DNA, the CDR3 is TGTGCCAGCAGCTTGTATGTGCTTGGGAGCTCTAACTATGGCTACACCTTC.

The rearrangement links TRBV18 to TRBJ2-3; 9 positions match TRBD2. CDR3 size: 15 residues. After removal of 6 bases from V and 3 bases from J, the junction contained 7 bases not matched to a gene. Germline V lookup: CDR1 KGHSH, CDR2 LQKENI. In nucleotides, the CDR3 is TGTGCCAGCTCCCCTGGTAGCGGGAGAACAGATACGCAGTATTTT. Its translation: CASSPGSGRTDTQYF.

The chain uses TRBV19 and TRBJ1-5; possible D gene TRBD1, 6 bases. Trimming shortened V by 6 bases and J by 4 bases, and 13 bases separated the two germline ends. The CDR3 loop spans 14 amino acids. Germline CDR1 is LNHDA and CDR2 is SQIVND (reference sequence). CDR3 region: CASSLTGLNQPQHF. The CDR3 DNA reads as TGTGCCAGTAGCCTGACAGGACTTAATCAGCCCCAGCATTTT.

This clone was seen only once. The chain recombines TRBV5-1 with TRBJ2-2; D is perhaps TRBD2 (6 bases). The V gene lost 6 bases and the J gene lost 6 bases, with 15 bases spanning the gap. CDR3 size: 14 residues. The germline gives CDR1 SGHRS, CDR2 YFSETQ. The DNA of the CDR3 is TGCGCCAGCAAACCGGGAGAGGTTGCCGGGGAGCTGTTTTTT. This encodes CASKPGEVAGELFF.

The rearrangement joins TRBV6-5 to TRBJ2-1; possible D gene TRBD2, 5 bases. CDR1 and CDR2 from the germline V gene are MNHEY and SVGAGI. The CDR3 consists of 15 residues. Trimming stripped 2 bases from V and 5 bases from J, with 13 bases between. DNA for the CDR3: TGTGCCAGCAGTTACCGGGCCGGACTCAACAATGAGCAGTTCTTC. It is translated as CASSYRAGLNNEQFF.

CDR3 amino acids: CASSLPRQGAREQYF. DNA for the CDR3: TGTGCCAGCAGTTTACCCCGACAGGGGGCGAGGGAGCAGTACTTC. This rearrangement joins TRBV28 to TRBJ2-7; TRBD1 aligns across 10 bases. The CDR3 runs 15 residues. Germline CDR1 and CDR2: MDHEN and SYDVKM. V gave up 2 bases and J gave up 7 bases; unmatched junction bases: 8.

The gene calls are TRBV3-1 (or the pseudogene TRBV3-2) and TRBJ1-1; maybe TRBD1 (5 bases). CDR1 and CDR2 from the germline V gene are LGHDT and YNNKEL (reference sequence). The CDR3 sequence is 14 residues long. V lost 5 bases and J lost 6, with 16 bases in between. The CDR3 here is CASSAPGGSAEAFF. DNA of the CDR3: TGTGCCAGCAGCGCCCCCGGGGGTTCGGCTGAAGCTTTCTTT.

The chain carries TRBV6-5 and TRBJ2-2; TRBD2 aligns across 10 bases. The V gene end was trimmed by 0 bases and the J gene end by 7 bases; junction bases not matched to a gene: 5. Germline V gene lookup returns CDR1 MNHEY and CDR2 SVGAGI. The CDR3 covers 16 residues. As DNA, the CDR3 is TGTGCCAGCAGTTACTCGGGAGCGGGGGGGTTCGGGGAGCTGTTTTTT. It specifies CASSYSGAGGFGELFF.

The chain employs TRBV5-1 and TRBJ1-1; D is possibly TRBD1 (5 bases). Per germline, CDR1 SGHRS and CDR2 YFSETQ. This CDR3 comprises 12 residues. Trimming cost V 4 bases and J 8 bases, with 12 bases left between them. CDR3 region: CASSPPPGEAFF. The CDR3 region has the DNA TGCGCCAGCAGCCCCCCCCCAGGGGAAGCTTTCTTT.

The chain links TRBV6-1 to TRBJ1-5, with 8 positions matching TRBD1. The CDR3 extends over 18 amino acids. Trimming removed 4 bases from V and 0 bases from J; junction bases left unmatched: 11. From germline, CDR1 is MNHNS and CDR2 SASEGT. The CDR3 sequence: CASSASGTGTYSNQPQHF. The CDR3 bases are TGTGCCAGCAGTGCGTCAGGGACAGGCACTTATAGCAATCAGCCCCAGCATTTT.

The V call is TRBV10-3, the J call TRBJ2-1; 14 nucleotides align to TRBD2. Germline V CDR1 and CDR2: ENHRY, SYGVKD. V lost 6 bases to trimming and J lost 8 bases; unmatched junction nucleotides: 12. The length of the CDR3 is 17 residues. The CDR3 DNA reads as TGTGCCATCAGCGGGGGACTAGCGGGAGTTATGCGCCATGAGCAGTTCTTC. Its translation is CAISGGLAGVMRHEQFF.

J is TRBJ1-2 and V is TRBV7-2; 10 bases align to TRBD1. The length of the CDR3 is 15 residues. The V gene's germline CDR1 is SGHTA and CDR2 FQGNSA. V was clipped by 3 bases and J by 3 bases; unmatched bases: 4. The CDR3 region is CASSFRQGADYGYTF. Here the CDR3 DNA reads TGTGCCAGCAGCTTCCGACAGGGGGCGGACTATGGCTACACCTTC.

V and J are TRBV19 and TRBJ1-6, with TRBD1 as a possible D gene (6 bases). The V end lost 6 bases, the J end lost 8 bases, and 17 bases lay between the germline ends. There are 15 residues in the CDR3. The germline gives CDR1 LNHDA, CDR2 SQIVND (reference sequence). CDR3 in amino acids: CASSDAGAIYSPLHF. The DNA of the CDR3 is TGTGCCAGTAGCGACGCAGGGGCTATATATTCACCCCTCCACTTT. Filled out from reference TRBV19 and TRBJ1-6, the complete variable domain reads DGGITQSPKYLFRKEGQNVTLSCEQNLNHDAMYWYRQDPGQGLRLIYYSQIVNDFQKGDIAEGYSVSREKKESFPLTVTSAQKNPTAFYLCASSDAGAIYSPLHFGNGTRLTVT.

This clone was detected once. The chain links TRBV9 to TRBJ2-1; 14 nucleotides agree with TRBD2. The V segment lost 4 bases and the J segment 0 bases; nucleotides outside the gene matches: 12. From germline, CDR1 is SGDLS and CDR2 YYNGEE. This CDR3 has 20 residues. In DNA form, the CDR3 reads TGTGCCAGCAGCCCAGGGACTAGCGGGAGTCCCACGAGCTCCTACAATGAGCAGTTCTTC. Translating gives CASSPGTSGSPTSSYNEQFF.

The rearrangement links TRBV2 to TRBJ1-2, with 7 positions matching TRBD1. The J segment lost 4 bases and the V segment lost 6 bases, leaving 5 bases of the junction unmatched. Germline CDR1 is SNHLY and CDR2 is FYNNEI. The CDR3 contains 13 residues. Written as DNA, the CDR3 is TGTGCCAGCAGACAGGGGATCTTCTATGGCTACACCTTC. Translated: CASRQGIFYGYTF. Full variable domain (rest looked up from reference TRBV2 and TRBJ1-2): EPEVTQTPSHQVTQMGQEVILRCVPISNHLYFYWYRQILGQKVEFLVSFYNNEISEKSEIFDDQFSVERPDGSNFTLKIRSTKLEDSAMYFCASRQGIFYGYTFGSGTRLTVV.

The J gene is TRBJ1-3, the V gene TRBV4-1; D unresolved. The germline gives CDR1 MGHRA, CDR2 YSYEKL. Between the trimmed V and J ends, which lost 5 bases and 2 bases, there was a span of 10 bases. CDR3 length: 14 amino acids. CDR3 region: CASSSRRAGNTIYF. In DNA form, the CDR3 reads TGCGCCAGCAGCTCCCGGAGGGCTGGAAACACCATATATTTT.

The chain uses TRBV15 and TRBJ2-5, with 11 bases matching TRBD1. With 9 bases clipped from V and 5 bases from J, the junction kept 5 bases outside the gene matches. Germline CDR1 is LNHNV and CDR2 is YYDKDF (reference sequence). This CDR3 contains 13 residues. The CDR3 region has the DNA TGTGCCACAAACCGGGACAGGGGGGAGACCCAGTACTTC. Amino acids: CATNRDRGETQYF. Full variable domain (outside the CDR3, taken from reference TRBV15 and TRBJ2-5): DAMVIQNPRYQVTQFGKPVTLSCSQTLNHNVMYWYQQKSSQAPKLLFHYYDKDFNNEADTPDNFQSRRPNTSFCFLDIRSPGLGDTAMYLCATNRDRGETQYFGPGTRLLVL.

The chain combines TRBV7-8 with TRBJ1-4, with TRBD1 matching 8 bases. Trimming removed 7 bases from V and 0 bases from J; junction bases left unmatched: 7. The V gene's germline CDR1 is SGHVS and CDR2 FQNEAQ. The CDR3 runs to 16 residues. The CDR3 nucleotides read TGTGCCAGCAACCTACAGGGGGGTGCAACTAATGAAAAACTGTTTTTT. It is translated as CASNLQGGATNEKLFF.

The chain combines TRBV5-6 with TRBJ2-5, with D perhaps matching TRBD2 (5 bases). Per the germline V gene, CDR1 is SGHDT and CDR2 is YYEEEE. The V end was cut by 5 bases, the J end by 1 base, with 9 bases between. There are 13 residues in the CDR3. CDR3 in amino acids: CASSSGSQETQYF. The CDR3 DNA is TGTGCCAGCAGTTCGGGGAGCCAAGAGACCCAGTACTTC.

The rearrangement joins TRBV5-5 to TRBJ1-2; the match to TRBD1 covers 8 bases. Germline V CDR1 and CDR2: SGHKS, YYEKEE (reference sequence). This CDR3 contains 16 residues. The V and J ends lost 1 base and 8 bases, in that order; junction bases with no gene match: 13. CDR3 sequence reads: CASSLLGGQVVYGYTF. In DNA, the CDR3 is TGTGCCAGCAGCTTGCTAGGGGGACAGGTGGTATACGGCTACACCTTC.

The chain links TRBV27 to TRBJ2-1; 8 positions match TRBD2. Germline V gene sequence: CDR1 MNHEY, CDR2 SMNVEV (reference sequence). V lost 1 base and J lost 4; bases outside the gene matches: 6. The CDR3 has 16 amino acids. CDR3 loop: CASSLWASGLYNEQFF. The DNA of the CDR3 is TGTGCCAGCAGTTTATGGGCTAGCGGGCTATACAATGAGCAGTTCTTC.

V and J are TRBV7-2 and TRBJ1-1, with 7 bases lining up with TRBD1. V lost 10 bases to trimming and J lost 5 bases; unmatched junction nucleotides: 16. Germline CDR1 reads SGHTA; CDR2 reads FQGNSA. The CDR3 length is 15 residues. CDR3: CATRARGGAWTEAFF. The CDR3 DNA sequence: TGTGCCACCAGGGCGAGAGGGGGCGCGTGGACTGAAGCTTTCTTT.

The chain uses TRBV5-1 and TRBJ1-2; D is undetermined. Trimming removed 2 bases at V and 8 bases at J, with 10 bases between. The germline gives CDR1 SGHRS, CDR2 YFSETQ. The CDR3 loop spans 12 amino acids. The CDR3 here is CASSFGRGGYTF. The CDR3 coding sequence is TGCGCCAGCAGCTTTGGCCGAGGGGGCTACACCTTC.

The V call is TRBV19, the J call TRBJ1-1; 9 bases match TRBD1. The CDR3 is made up of 17 amino acids. Unmatched junction bases numbered 15, after V lost 6 bases and J lost 4 bases. The V gene's germline CDR1 is LNHDA and CDR2 SQIVND (reference sequence). CDR3 bases: TGTGCCAGTAGCCTAGGGACAGGGATGGTGGTCGGCACTGAAGCTTTCTTT. Residues: CASSLGTGMVVGTEAFF.

This clone was detected once. J is TRBJ2-7 and V is TRBV11-2, with 7 nucleotides matching TRBD2. V dropped 5 bases and J dropped 1; count of bases not matched to a gene: 5. The germline V gene encodes CDR1 SGHAT and CDR2 FQNNGV. There are 14 residues in the CDR3. The CDR3 region has the DNA TGTGCCAGCAGCCCTAGCGGCCGATCCTACGAGCAGTACTTC. Its translation is CASSPSGRSYEQYF.